This T cell receptor beta chain appears in the sequencing data of a study of cytomegalovirus exposure and HLA in healthy donors. Overall study findings and caveats: Of the V segments, some could not be distinguished, including TRBV6-2 and TRBV6-3, and were excluded. The study recorded over 150 TCR beta chains that were cytomegalovirus-associated. The authors assumed roughly uniform sequencing depth across donors for presence/absence analyses.

Germline CDR1 reads SGHTA; CDR2 reads FQGTGA. V gave up 4 bases and J gave up 5 bases, with 14 bases separating them. This CDR3 has 14 residues. Use of 60 Vbeta and 13 Jbeta primers characterized the PCR. Using immunoSEQ multiplex PCR, the repertoire was profiled, and TCRdb retains in-frame clones only, with some absent. The table lists 75,000 or so clones, 65% to 70% of them singletons. Concerning this clone itself: Its specificity is not known.

This clonotype originated in a man aged 35-49 years in good health and CMV-seropositive. Sequencing used PBMCs. The chain uses TRBV7-3 and TRBJ1-1; no reliable D call. This CDR3 reads CASSSGPAGTEAFF. DNA of the CDR3: TGTGCCAGCAGCTCCGGGCCGGCGGGGACTGAAGCTTTCTTT.